These 21 T cell receptor beta chains were all obtained from the same sample, sequenced in a study of T cell responses to AZD1222 COVID-19 vaccine. The assay was immunoSEQ multiplex PCR, and TCRdb's table has in-frame clones only and misses some. The sample lists approximately 79,000 clones; 80% to 90% were seen once. Here the sequenced sample was peripheral blood, taken on day 0 of AZD1222 vaccination. The receptors stem from an adult in good health.

The chain carries TRBV20-1 and TRBJ2-1; 10 nucleotides line up with TRBD1. The CDR3 length is 11 residues. Germline assignment: CDR1 DFQATT and CDR2 SNEGSKA (reference sequence). With V trimmed by 5 bases and J by 11 bases, 3 bases remained unmatched. The CDR3 sequence: CSAWDRGKQFF. The CDR3 DNA is TGCAGTGCTTGGGACAGGGGAAAGCAGTTCTTC.

V gene TRBV6-5 combines with J gene TRBJ1-5, with a weak D call TRBD1 (5 bases). Germline CDR1 MNHEY, CDR2 SVGAGI. V lost 6 bases and J lost 1, with 13 bases in between. This CDR3 comprises 15 residues. CDR3: CASSPQGGSNQPQHF. The CDR3 DNA is TGTGCCAGCAGCCCCCAGGGTGGAAGCAATCAGCCCCAGCATTTT.

V and J are TRBV19 and TRBJ1-4; D not certain. Germline V lookup: CDR1 LNHDA, CDR2 SQIVND (reference sequence). The V and J ends lost 6 bases and 0 bases respectively, with 11 bases between them. This CDR3 region has 15 residues. Here the CDR3 reads CASRGRIATNEKLFF. CDR3 sequence (DNA): TGTGCCAGTAGGGGTCGGATTGCAACTAATGAAAAACTGTTTTTT.

This chain joins TRBV28 and TRBJ2-2, with D uncertain. The V gene lost 7 bases and the J gene lost 5 bases, with 14 bases spanning the gap. Per the germline V gene, CDR1 is MDHEN and CDR2 is SYDVKM. CDR3 length: 14 residues. The CDR3 loop is CASTLIGETGELFF. The CDR3 region has the DNA TGTGCCAGCACCTTAATTGGGGAAACCGGGGAGCTGTTTTTT.

The rearrangement links TRBV6-5 to TRBJ2-7; D is perhaps TRBD1 (8 bases). V lost 0 bases and J 4 bases, leaving 10 bases between the germline ends. The CDR3 length is 14 residues. The germline V gene encodes CDR1 MNHEY and CDR2 SVGAGI. The CDR3 DNA sequence: TGTGCCAGCAGTTACTCACAGGGGGGGTACGAGCAGTACTTC. This sequence encodes CASSYSQGGYEQYF.

The chain uses TRBV15 and TRBJ2-7; TRBD2 matches at 10 bases. CDR3 size: 18 residues. From germline, CDR1 is LNHNV and CDR2 YYDKDF (reference sequence). The V segment lost 8 bases and the J segment 2 bases; nucleotides outside the gene matches: 18. For the CDR3, the DNA is TGTGCCACCTCAACGGTGGGGCCAGCGGGAGGGCTCACCTACGAGCAGTACTTC. Amino acids: CATSTVGPAGGLTYEQYF.

This chain links TRBV4-3 with TRBJ2-3; a possible D gene is TRBD2 (5 bases). The CDR3 runs to 16 residues. V shed 4 bases and J shed 2 bases, with 16 bases lying between them. Germline V lookup: CDR1 LGHNA, CDR2 YSLEER. The CDR3 nucleotides are TGCGCCAGCAGCCCCGGGTGGTCTAGCTACACAGATACGCAGTATTTT. Translated: CASSPGWSSYTDTQYF.

This clone showed up just once. This chain uses TRBV6-1 with TRBJ2-3; D is ambiguous. The germline CDR1 and CDR2 sequences are MNHNS and SASEGT. The CDR3 has 12 amino acids. Trimming shortened V by 1 base and J by 6 bases, and 5 bases separated the two germline ends. This chain's CDR3 is CASSEVRDTQYF. The CDR3 DNA is TGTGCCAGCAGTGAAGTAAGGGATACGCAGTATTTT.

The J gene is TRBJ2-7, the V gene TRBV19; D perhaps matches TRBD1 (6 bases). CDR1 is LNHDA and CDR2 is SQIVND in the germline V gene (reference sequence). The CDR3 is 14 amino acids. V gave up 4 bases and J gave up 2 bases, with 12 bases separating them. CDR3 bases: TGTGCCAGTAGTAGCCAGGGGAACACCTACGAGCAGTACTTC. Encoded protein: CASSSQGNTYEQYF.

This clone was counted only a few times. The rearrangement uses TRBV6-5 and TRBJ2-7; a possible D gene is TRBD2 (6 bases). Between the trimmed V and J ends, which lost 6 bases and 0 bases, there was a span of 15 bases. CDR1 and CDR2 (germline): MNHEY, SVGAGI. This CDR3 has 15 amino acids. This CDR3 reads CASRFWDGSSYEQYF. The CDR3 coding sequence is TGTGCCAGCAGATTTTGGGACGGGAGCTCCTACGAGCAGTACTTC.

As regards this clone: One junction end does not reproduce the germline sequence, and a read error may be involved. This chain uses TRBV19 with TRBJ1-6, with 8 bases lining up with TRBD1. CDR1 LNHDA and CDR2 SQIVND come from the germline V gene (reference sequence). There are 12 residues in the CDR3. CDR3 nucleotides: TGTGCCAGTAGTGCTCCGGGACAGGTCCACTCCTTT. Translated, it gives CASSAPGQVHSF.

This rearrangement joins TRBV27 to TRBJ2-1, with a possible D match to TRBD2 (5 bases). This CDR3 spans 12 amino acids. Germline CDR1 reads MNHEY; CDR2 reads SMNVEV (reference sequence). The V end was cut by 5 bases, the J end by 9 bases, with 11 bases between. The DNA of the CDR3 is TGTGCCAGCAGTGTGCGGGCAGGTGAGCAGTTCTTC. Translated: CASSVRAGEQFF.

The chain couples TRBV5-1 to TRBJ1-2; D ambiguous. The V gene lost 4 bases and the J gene lost 4 bases, with 14 bases spanning the gap. The CDR3 is 14 amino acids. Germline V CDR1 and CDR2: SGHRS, YFSETQ. CDR3: CASSPDTGPYGYTF. Written as DNA, the CDR3 is TGCGCCAGCAGCCCTGACACCGGCCCCTATGGCTACACCTTC.

The table lists this clone with a count of one. The genes are TRBV2 and TRBJ1-2; a weak D match, TRBD1 (6 bases). This CDR3 is built from 12 residues. CDR1 and CDR2 (germline): SNHLY, FYNNEI. The CDR3, as DNA: TGTGCGGGGAGACAGGAAGGTGATGGCTACACCTTC. This encodes CAGRQEGDGYTF.

The chain joins TRBV7-2 to TRBJ2-7; possibly TRBD2 for D (5 bases). The germline CDR1 and CDR2 sequences are SGHTA and FQGNSA. There are 16 residues in the CDR3. The V end was cut by 5 bases, the J end by 0 bases, with 17 bases between. The CDR3 sequence: CASSPRVPGSSYEQYF. DNA of the CDR3: TGTGCCAGCAGCCCCCGTGTCCCGGGATCCTCCTACGAGCAGTACTTC.

The chain is built from TRBV19 and TRBJ1-5, with TRBD1 matching over 7 bases. Looked up from germline, CDR1 is LNHDA and CDR2 is SQIVND (reference sequence). The CDR3 is 15 amino acids. J lost 5 bases, V lost 3 bases, and 7 bases had no gene match. CDR3: CASSMVGTDDQPQHF. The CDR3 region has the DNA TGTGCCAGTAGTATGGTGGGGACAGATGATCAGCCCCAGCATTTT.

This chain uses TRBV7-6 with TRBJ1-3, with D perhaps TRBD1 (5 bases). V was cut by 4 bases and J by 0 bases, with 10 bases left in between. The CDR3 has 15 residues. CDR1 is SGHVS and CDR2 is FNYEAQ in the germline V gene. CDR3 sequence reads: CASSSGRDSGNTIYF. The CDR3 DNA follows: TGTGCCAGCAGCTCGGGACGGGACTCTGGAAACACCATATATTTT.

The gene calls are TRBV28 and TRBJ2-1; a possible D gene is TRBD2 (5 bases). The germline V gene has CDR1 MDHEN and CDR2 SYDVKM. This CDR3 comprises 12 residues. The V end lost 8 bases, the J end lost 5 bases, and 10 bases lay between the germline ends. CDR3 in DNA: TGTGCCAGCCCTTCGGGGAACAATGAGCAGTTCTTC. Its translation is CASPSGNNEQFF.

The chain couples TRBV19 to TRBJ2-2; D remains ambiguous. CDR1 and CDR2 from the germline V gene are LNHDA and SQIVND (reference sequence). Trimming took off 2 bases at V and 3 bases at J, with 10 bases between the two ends. The CDR3 length is 15 residues. The DNA of the CDR3 is TGTGCCAGTAGTATATGGGTAGTGGACACCGGGGAGCTGTTTTTT. It encodes CASSIWVVDTGELFF.

The rearrangement joins TRBV28 to TRBJ1-5; 8 nucleotides line up with TRBD1. CDR3 size: 14 residues. Germline V lookup: CDR1 MDHEN, CDR2 SYDVKM. J lost 6 bases, V lost 2 bases, and 3 bases had no gene match. The CDR3 sequence: CASSLGTGFQPQHF. The CDR3 coding sequence is TGTGCCAGCAGTTTAGGGACAGGATTTCAGCCCCAGCATTTT.

This clone is a singleton in its sample. J is TRBJ2-1 and V is TRBV19; 7 bases map to TRBD2. Unmatched junction bases numbered 7, after V lost 3 bases and J lost 2 bases. Germline values: CDR1 LNHDA, CDR2 SQIVND (reference sequence). The CDR3 length is 16 residues. CDR3 DNA: TGTGCCAGTAGTATGTTGCAAGGGAGGGCCTACAATGAGCAGTTCTTC. This encodes CASSMLQGRAYNEQFF. Variable domain in full (rest from reference TRBV19 and TRBJ2-1): DGGITQSPKYLFRKEGQNVTLSCEQNLNHDAMYWYRQDPGQGLRLIYYSQIVNDFQKGDIAEGYSVSREKKESFPLTVTSAQKNPTAFYLCASSMLQGRAYNEQFFGPGTRLTVL.